These 32 T cell receptor beta chains came from one sample sequenced in a study of shared clonotypes between healthy human individuals. The data were produced by immunoSEQ multiplex PCR, yet TCRdb's version contains in-frame clones alone and is incomplete. The data show a few million clones, less than 95% seen once. The sample consisted of naive CD4+ T cells from PBMCs. Subset here: CD45RA+ positively selected. The source is a man younger than 35 in good health. Some clones in this sample may be carry-over from other donors' samples.

The genes are TRBV2 and TRBJ2-3; 10 bases agree with TRBD2. The J segment lost 3 bases and the V segment lost 7 bases, leaving 10 bases of the junction unmatched. Germline V lookup: CDR1 SNHLY, CDR2 FYNNEI. The CDR3 is 16 amino acids. CDR3 protein: CASKKIGAGGTDTQYF. In DNA, the CDR3 is TGTGCCAGCAAAAAAATCGGAGCGGGAGGGACAGATACGCAGTATTTT.

The rearrangement uses TRBV28 and TRBJ1-2; D possibly corresponds to TRBD1 (5 bases). This CDR3 region has 13 residues. Germline V gene lookup returns CDR1 MDHEN and CDR2 SYDVKM. V was trimmed by 7 bases and J by 0 bases, leaving 9 bases between them. CDR3 DNA sequence: TGTGCCAGCACCTCCAGGGCTAACTATGGCTACACCTTC. Its protein product is CASTSRANYGYTF.

V is TRBV6-5 and J is TRBJ2-7; tentative D call: TRBD2 (5 bases). Trimming took off 0 bases at V and 4 bases at J, with 13 bases between the two ends. Germline V gives CDR1 MNHEY, CDR2 SVGAGI. The length of the CDR3 is 15 residues. The CDR3 here is CASSYSRVAGYEQYF. DNA of the CDR3: TGTGCCAGCAGTTACTCGAGGGTAGCCGGTTACGAGCAGTACTTC.

The chain is built from TRBV5-4 and TRBJ1-4, with D tentatively TRBD1 (6 bases). Trimming cost V 3 bases and J 7 bases, with 19 bases left between them. Germline V gives CDR1 SGHNT, CDR2 YYREEE (reference sequence). This CDR3 is built from 16 residues. CDR3 region: CASSSNPGGRGEKLFF. The CDR3 region has the DNA TGTGCCAGCAGCTCAAATCCGGGGGGCCGGGGTGAAAAACTGTTTTTT.

V and J are TRBV9 and TRBJ2-5, with D perhaps TRBD2 (6 bases). Germline CDR1 reads SGDLS; CDR2 reads YYNGEE. The CDR3 runs to 15 residues. V was pared by 0 bases and J by 2 bases, with 11 bases between. The CDR3 here is CASSVGGGGQETQYF. The CDR3 DNA follows: TGTGCCAGCAGCGTAGGGGGAGGAGGGCAAGAGACCCAGTACTTC. The variable domain in full, with the rest retrieved from reference TRBV9 and TRBJ2-5, is DSGVTQTPKHLITATGQRVTLRCSPRSGDLSVYWYQQSLDQGLQFLIQYYNGEERAKGNILERFSAQQFPDLHSELNLSSLELGDSALYFCASSVGGGGQETQYFGPGTRLLVL.

J is TRBJ2-2 and V is TRBV19; D is unresolved. Germline assignment: CDR1 LNHDA and CDR2 SQIVND (reference sequence). Deletions cut 4 bases from V and 0 bases from J, with 6 bases between. This CDR3 comprises 14 residues. The CDR3 is CASSTQANTGELFF. CDR3 in DNA: TGTGCCAGTAGTACCCAGGCGAACACCGGGGAGCTGTTTTTT. Combining the CDR3 with reference TRBV19 and TRBJ2-2 gives the whole variable domain DGGITQSPKYLFRKEGQNVTLSCEQNLNHDAMYWYRQDPGQGLRLIYYSQIVNDFQKGDIAEGYSVSREKKESFPLTVTSAQKNPTAFYLCASSTQANTGELFFGEGSRLTVL.

The chain combines TRBV2 with TRBJ2-2; D is uncertain. The CDR3 consists of 11 residues. CDR1 and CDR2 from the germline V gene are SNHLY and FYNNEI. Trimming shortened V by 7 bases and J by 6 bases, and 6 bases separated the two germline ends. The CDR3 sequence: CASIYPGELFF. DNA for the CDR3: TGTGCCAGCATATACCCCGGGGAGCTGTTTTTT.

The chain carries TRBV7-3 and TRBJ2-2; D is uncertain. The germline CDR1 and CDR2 sequences are SGHTA and FQGTGA. Between the trimmed V and J ends, which lost 2 bases and 6 bases, there was a span of 10 bases. The CDR3 contains 14 residues. DNA of the CDR3: TGTGCCAGCAGCTTAGTACTGAGTGCCGGGGAGCTGTTTTTT. It codes for CASSLVLSAGELFF.

A remark on this clone: The sample holds other DNA sequences that translate to the same CDR3. The V and J genes are TRBV29-1 and TRBJ2-7, with 8 bases fitting TRBD2. Unmatched junction bases numbered 8, after V lost 4 bases and J lost 6 bases. The CDR3 consists of 13 residues. CDR1 and CDR2 from the germline V gene are SQVTM and ANQGSEA. CDR3 residues: CSVVGLAGGEQYF. CDR3 coding DNA: TGCAGCGTTGTGGGGCTAGCGGGTGGCGAGCAGTACTTC.

The chain combines TRBV7-8 with TRBJ1-1; the D is unclear. Per the germline V gene, CDR1 is SGHVS and CDR2 is FQNEAQ. This CDR3 is 13 amino acids long. V shed 2 bases and J shed 0 bases, with 4 bases lying between them. The DNA for the CDR3 is TGTGCCAGCAGCTTAAGGATGAACACTGAAGCTTTCTTT. Residues: CASSLRMNTEAFF. The complete variable domain, with remaining parts taken from reference TRBV7-8 and TRBJ1-1, reads GAGVSQSPRYKVAKRGQDVALRCDPISGHVSLFWYQQALGQGPEFLTYFQNEAQLDKSGLPSDRFFAERPEGSVSTLKIQRTQQEDSAVYLCASSLRMNTEAFFGQGTRLTVV.

The genes are TRBV7-3 and TRBJ2-3; 7 bases are shared with TRBD2. The V and J ends lost 2 bases and 4 bases, in that order; junction bases with no gene match: 9. Germline loops: CDR1 SGHTA, CDR2 FQGTGA. This CDR3 is built from 16 residues. DNA of the CDR3: TGTGCCAGCAGCTTATTCGGCGGGAGTGGCCCAGATACGCAGTATTTT. Encoded protein: CASSLFGGSGPDTQYF.

V gene TRBV7-6 combines with J gene TRBJ2-2; D ambiguous. The CDR3 runs to 16 residues. Deletions cut 1 base from V and 0 bases from J, with 9 bases between. Germline values: CDR1 SGHVS, CDR2 FNYEAQ. As DNA, the CDR3 is TGTGCCAGCAGCTTAGTCCCACGCGCGAACACCGGGGAGCTGTTTTTT. Translating it yields CASSLVPRANTGELFF.

The rearrangement uses TRBV10-3 and TRBJ1-3; D is ambiguous. Germline V gives CDR1 ENHRY, CDR2 SYGVKD. V lost 4 bases to trimming and J lost 0 bases, with 7 bases between them. This CDR3 has 14 amino acids. The CDR3: CAISVLNSGNTIYF. The CDR3 nucleotides are TGTGCCATCAGTGTACTGAACTCTGGAAACACCATATATTTT.

This chain links TRBV4-2 with TRBJ1-2; no firm D call. With 4 bases removed from V and 2 bases from J, the gap between germline ends came to 20 bases. The CDR3 contains 17 residues. CDR1 LGHNA and CDR2 YNFKEQ come from the germline V gene. The CDR3 loop is CASSPPNPVSLNYGYTF. Here the CDR3 DNA reads TGTGCCAGCAGCCCCCCGAACCCCGTGTCGCTCAACTATGGCTACACCTTC.

This chain connects TRBV2 to TRBJ2-3; 7 positions agree with TRBD2. Trimming removed 3 bases from V and 4 bases from J; junction bases left unmatched: 4. The V gene's germline CDR1 is SNHLY and CDR2 FYNNEI. This CDR3 contains 14 residues. CDR3 protein: CASSDGGSADTQYF. In DNA, the CDR3 is TGTGCCAGCAGTGACGGCGGGAGTGCAGATACGCAGTATTTT.

This clone was recorded once. The chain couples TRBV4-1 to TRBJ1-1, with 7 nucleotides matching TRBD1. Germline assignment: CDR1 MGHRA and CDR2 YSYEKL. This CDR3 region has 16 residues. J gave up 3 bases and V 4 bases, and 11 bases lay outside the gene matches. In DNA form, the CDR3 reads TGCGCCAGCAGCCCCCGAAGGGGGCAGGGGGACACTGAAGCTTTCTTT. It codes for CASSPRRGQGDTEAFF.

The CDR3 DNA sequence: TGTGCCAGCAGCGTAGGTGCGGGACAGGGGACTGGGCCCCAGCATTTT. The encoded protein is CASSVGAGQGTGPQHF. The rearrangement joins TRBV9 to TRBJ1-5; TRBD1 agrees at 10 bases. V gave up 0 bases and J gave up 9 bases; unmatched junction bases: 9. The CDR3 length is 16 residues. Germline CDR1 SGDLS, CDR2 YYNGEE.

This sequence joins TRBV11-2 and TRBJ2-7; D remains unclear. Germline V gene sequence: CDR1 SGHAT, CDR2 FQNNGV. V lost 1 base and J lost 6, with 13 bases in between. The CDR3 is made up of 14 amino acids. The CDR3 reads CASSLVYWALEQYF. DNA of the CDR3: TGTGCCAGCAGCTTAGTTTATTGGGCTCTCGAGCAGTACTTC.

The V and J genes are TRBV6-5 and TRBJ2-7, with D uncertain. Germline CDR1 reads MNHEY; CDR2 reads SVGAGI. The CDR3 totals 13 residues. V was cut by 6 bases and J by 2 bases, with 11 bases left in between. In DNA form, the CDR3 reads TGTGCCAGCAGCTACCCCCAGGCCTACGAGCAGTACTTC. Its protein product is CASSYPQAYEQYF.

V and J are TRBV27 and TRBJ1-1; D might be TRBD1 (5 bases). V was trimmed by 2 bases and J by 2 bases, leaving 18 bases between them. Germline V gene lookup returns CDR1 MNHEY and CDR2 SMNVEV (reference sequence). CDR3 size: 17 residues. CDR3 coding DNA: TGTGCCAGCAGTTTAGGCCCCGAGGGGAAACCTAACACTGAAGCTTTCTTT. It is translated as CASSLGPEGKPNTEAFF.

The J gene is TRBJ2-1, the V gene TRBV6-5; D may be TRBD1 (5 bases). Trimming took 6 bases from V and 6 from J, leaving 15 bases between them. Germline values: CDR1 MNHEY, CDR2 SVGAGI. This CDR3 spans 14 amino acids. The CDR3 coding sequence is TGTGCCAGCAGCGAAACCGGTGGGGCCAATGAGCAGTTCTTC. Protein: CASSETGGANEQFF.

The chain links TRBV7-8 to TRBJ2-7, with D perhaps matching TRBD2 (6 bases). Trimming took 4 bases from V and 3 from J, leaving 10 bases between them. The CDR3 has 13 amino acids. Germline-derived CDR1 and CDR2 are SGHVS and FQNEAQ. Here the CDR3 DNA reads TGTGCCAGCAGCTCCGGGAGCGGCTACGAGCAGTACTTC. Its translation: CASSSGSGYEQYF.

The rearrangement links TRBV6-1 to TRBJ1-5; D unresolved. The CDR3 covers 18 residues. Deletions cut 2 bases from V and 1 base from J, with 18 bases between. Germline V gives CDR1 MNHNS, CDR2 SASEGT. The CDR3 bases are TGTGCCAGCAGTGAAAGGCGAGTGTCGGGAAAGAGCAATCAGCCCCAGCATTTT. It codes for CASSERRVSGKSNQPQHF.

This CDR3 reads CAGAAGKRETQYF. For the CDR3, the DNA is TGTGCCGGGGCGGCGGGGAAACGAGAGACCCAGTACTTC. The rearrangement uses TRBV30 and TRBJ2-5; D might be TRBD2 (6 bases). CDR1 is GTSNPN and CDR2 is SVGIG in the germline V gene (reference sequence). V was cut by 8 bases and J by 4 bases, with 17 bases left in between. There are 13 residues in the CDR3.

The chain has TRBV5-1 and TRBJ1-2, with a possible D match to TRBD1 (6 bases). The CDR3 has 16 amino acids. V lost 1 base and J 4 bases, leaving 17 bases between the germline ends. Germline-derived CDR1 and CDR2 are SGHRS and YFSETQ. The CDR3 loop reads CASSLPGQGPSYGYTF. CDR3 bases: TGCGCCAGCAGCTTGCCGGGCCAGGGGCCTAGCTATGGCTACACCTTC.

The chain carries TRBV5-4 and TRBJ1-4, with D perhaps TRBD1 (6 bases). The V gene's germline CDR1 is SGHNT and CDR2 YYREEE (reference sequence). Trimming removed 0 bases at V and 7 bases at J, with 7 bases between. The CDR3 covers 13 residues. The CDR3, as DNA: TGTGCCAGCAGCTTGGTACAGGGTGAAAAACTGTTTTTT. This codes for CASSLVQGEKLFF.

The chain joins TRBV11-2 to TRBJ1-5, with 10 bases that match TRBD1. The CDR3 extends over 16 amino acids. J gave up 8 bases and V 5 bases, and 12 bases lay outside the gene matches. Germline V gene sequence: CDR1 SGHAT, CDR2 FQNNGV. The CDR3 is CASSPTLTGGGEPQHF. CDR3 DNA sequence: TGTGCCAGCAGCCCAACCCTGACAGGGGGCGGGGAGCCCCAGCATTTT. Supplemented by reference TRBV11-2 and TRBJ1-5, the full variable domain reads EAGVAQSPRYKIIEKRQSVAFWCNPISGHATLYWYQQILGQGPKLLIQFQNNGVVDDSQLPKDRFSAERLKGVDSTLKIQPAKLEDSAVYLCASSPTLTGGGEPQHFGDGTRLSIL.

This rearrangement joins TRBV29-1 to TRBJ2-5, with D possibly being TRBD2 (6 bases). V was shortened by 4 bases and J by 5 bases, with 20 bases between the two germline ends. CDR1 and CDR2 (germline): SQVTM, ANQGSEA. The CDR3 totals 15 residues. CDR3 residues: CSVAGLDYLQETQYF. The CDR3 DNA reads as TGCAGCGTTGCGGGATTGGACTATCTCCAGGAGACCCAGTACTTC.

The CDR3 region is CASSTSTSSYEQYF. In DNA, the CDR3 is TGTGCCAGCAGCACCTCGACTAGCTCCTACGAGCAGTACTTC. J is TRBJ2-7 and V is TRBV11-2; possible D gene TRBD2, 6 bases. CDR3 size: 14 residues. V was clipped by 5 bases and J by 0 bases, with 11 bases between them. Germline values: CDR1 SGHAT, CDR2 FQNNGV.

The chain has TRBV6-6 and TRBJ1-5; no definite D call. V was pared by 6 bases and J by 0 bases, with 9 bases between. There are 14 residues in the CDR3. Germline CDR1 is MNHNY and CDR2 is SVGAGI (reference sequence). The CDR3 loop is CASRGRTSNQPQHF. In nucleotides, the CDR3 is TGTGCCAGCAGGGGGAGAACTAGCAATCAGCCCCAGCATTTT.

V usage is TRBV29-1 and J usage is TRBJ2-7, with 9 positions matching TRBD1. Germline trimming cut 6 bases from V and 0 bases from J; bases unmatched to any gene: 6. Germline values: CDR1 SQVTM, CDR2 ANQGSEA. The CDR3 runs to 14 residues. This chain's CDR3 is CSVRDRVSSYEQYF. In DNA, the CDR3 is TGCAGCGTGAGGGACAGGGTCAGCTCCTACGAGCAGTACTTC.

The sample holds a few counts of this clone. The genes are TRBV19 and TRBJ1-1; 10 nucleotides align to TRBD1. The length of the CDR3 is 13 residues. J gave up 7 bases and V 3 bases, and 2 bases lay outside the gene matches. Germline CDR1 is LNHDA and CDR2 is SQIVND (reference sequence). CDR3 region: CASSMGQGIEAFF. The CDR3 DNA sequence: TGTGCCAGTAGTATGGGACAGGGGATTGAAGCTTTCTTT. Combining the CDR3 with reference TRBV19 and TRBJ1-1 gives the whole variable domain DGGITQSPKYLFRKEGQNVTLSCEQNLNHDAMYWYRQDPGQGLRLIYYSQIVNDFQKGDIAEGYSVSREKKESFPLTVTSAQKNPTAFYLCASSMGQGIEAFFGQGTRLTVV.